This passage covers 21 T cell receptor beta chains from one sample sequenced in a study of human T cells and chemical hapten exposure. Via MiXCR, TCRdb re-called the RACE reads, giving one row per CDR3 protein. The table has tens of thousands of distinct CDR3 sequences, approximately 11% seen once; the top ten hold 5% to 5.5%. Time point noted: pre-sensitization, week 0. Noted treatment: therapeutic diphenylcyclopropenone sensitization with weekly scalp DPC. This sample comprised whole blood, obtained in connection with sensitization to the hapten diphenylcyclopropenone (DPC). Every receptor here comes from a woman between 45 and 65 years old with alopecia areata. Some clones in this sample may be carry-over from other donors' samples.

This clonotype was detected many times. The V call is TRBV24-1, the J call TRBJ2-1, with D possibly matching TRBD1 (5 bases). Between the trimmed V and J ends, which lost 1 base and 12 bases, there was a span of 18 bases. The CDR3 loop spans 15 amino acids. CDR1 and CDR2 from the germline V gene are KGHDR and SFDVKD. The CDR3 coding sequence is TGTGCCACCAGTGATTTACGTGACAGCACAAGAGGGCAGTTCTTC. This codes for CATSDLRDSTRGQFF.

This clonotype turned up a few times. The chain has TRBV11-3 and TRBJ2-7; D perhaps matches TRBD1 (6 bases). Germline CDR1 SGHNT, CDR2 YENEEA. The CDR3 covers 14 residues. With 1 base removed from V and 4 bases from J, the gap between germline ends came to 11 bases. Written as DNA, the CDR3 is TGTGCCAGCAGCTTAGCACCGGGACAATACGAGCAGTACTTC. Translation gives CASSLAPGQYEQYF.

This clonotype has at least ten counts. The chain carries TRBV7-9 and TRBJ1-5; D perhaps matches TRBD1 (5 bases). The CDR3 is made up of 14 amino acids. CDR1 and CDR2 (germline): SEHNR, FQNEAQ (reference sequence). Trimming stripped 6 bases from V and 7 bases from J, with 16 bases between. CDR3 loop: CASSQTGAGQPQHF. The CDR3 region has the DNA TGTGCCAGCAGTCAAACTGGGGCAGGGCAGCCCCAGCATTTT. Full variable domain (missing parts from reference TRBV7-9 and TRBJ1-5): DTGVSQNPRHKITKRGQNVTFRCDPISEHNRLYWYRQTLGQGPEFLTYFQNEAQLEKSRLLSDRFSAERPKGSFSTLEIQRTEQGDSAMYLCASSQTGAGQPQHFGDGTRLSIL.

This clonotype was detected many times. This chain joins TRBV9 and TRBJ2-2; TRBD2 agrees at 7 bases. The CDR3 spans 15 residues. The V segment lost 2 bases and the J segment 1 base; nucleotides outside the gene matches: 2. Germline values: CDR1 SGDLS, CDR2 YYNGEE. CDR3 DNA: TGTGCCAGCAGCGTTAGCGGGCAGAACACCGGGGAGCTGTTTTTT. Residues: CASSVSGQNTGELFF.

The chain carries TRBV7-9 and TRBJ1-1, with D hard to call. This CDR3 comprises 13 residues. Germline lookup yields CDR1 SEHNR and CDR2 FQNEAQ (reference sequence). V gave up 1 base and J gave up 1 base, with 4 bases separating them. DNA of the CDR3: TGTGCCAGCAGCTTAGGGACGAACACTGAAGCTTTCTTT. The encoded protein is CASSLGTNTEAFF. The full variable domain, in which reference TRBV7-9 and TRBJ1-1 provide the parts outside the CDR3, is DTGVSQNPRHKITKRGQNVTFRCDPISEHNRLYWYRQTLGQGPEFLTYFQNEAQLEKSRLLSDRFSAERPKGSFSTLEIQRTEQGDSAMYLCASSLGTNTEAFFGQGTRLTVV.

This clonotype was detected only a few times. The chain joins TRBV28 to TRBJ2-7; D is undetermined. V was pared by 8 bases and J by 7 bases, with 15 bases between. The CDR3 covers 12 residues. CDR1 and CDR2 from the germline V gene are MDHEN and SYDVKM. Here the CDR3 DNA reads TGTGCCAGCGGTACCGGGTCCGGGGAGCAGTACTTC. It specifies CASGTGSGEQYF.

This clonotype was picked up many times. The V gene is TRBV6-4, the J gene TRBJ2-1; 8 nucleotides align to TRBD1. Germline V gene data show CDR1 as MRHNA and CDR2 as SNTAGT. Trimming removed 1 base from V and 11 bases from J; junction bases left unmatched: 16. The CDR3 contains 17 residues. CDR3 in DNA: TGTGCCAGCAGTGACTTCACAGGGGGGACCTCTACAATGAAGCAGTTCTTC. Translated: CASSDFTGGTSTMKQFF.

This clonotype showed up just a few times. V and J are TRBV27 and TRBJ2-7; perhaps TRBD2 as D (5 bases). The V gene lost 5 bases and the J gene lost 3 bases, with 11 bases spanning the gap. The CDR3 runs to 13 residues. Germline values: CDR1 MNHEY, CDR2 SMNVEV (reference sequence). CDR3 sequence reads: CASSHGLYYEQYF. CDR3 sequence (DNA): TGTGCCAGCAGTCACGGACTTTACTACGAGCAGTACTTC.

The chain joins TRBV3-1 to TRBJ1-1; D is undetermined. The CDR3 consists of 15 residues. With 1 base removed from V and 4 bases from J, the gap between germline ends came to 13 bases. CDR1 and CDR2 (germline): LGHDT, YNNKEL (reference sequence). The CDR3 DNA sequence: TGTGCCAGCAGCCAAGCGAGTCCGGTCGGCACTGAAGCTTTCTTT. Its protein product is CASSQASPVGTEAFF.

The chain employs TRBV3-1 and TRBJ2-3, with D tentatively TRBD2 (6 bases). The CDR3 sequence is 15 residues long. CDR1 and CDR2 (germline): LGHDT, YNNKEL (reference sequence). Trimming removed 5 bases from V and 8 bases from J, with 20 bases in between. The CDR3 spells CASSYRDWTLGTQYF. The CDR3 nucleotides are TGTGCCAGCAGCTACCGGGACTGGACCCTCGGTACGCAGTATTTT.

This clonotype was found many times. The chain couples TRBV6-2 or TRBV6-3 to TRBJ2-7; D is ambiguous. V was cut by 4 bases and J by 7 bases, with 17 bases left in between. Germline V gene sequence: CDR1 MNHEY, CDR2 SVGEGT. The CDR3 is made up of 14 amino acids. CDR3 loop: CASSSALPPREQYF. The CDR3 coding sequence is TGTGCCAGCAGTTCGGCTTTACCGCCTCGGGAGCAGTACTTC.

In its sample, this clonotype was seen once. A much larger clonotype is one base distant, so this may be a read error. CDR3 region: CASSYSPRTKSTDTQYF. DNA for the CDR3: TGTGCCAGCAGTTACTCCCCCAGGACCAAGAGCACAGATACGCAGTATTTT. This rearrangement joins TRBV6-6 to TRBJ2-3; D remains unclear. V was cut by 0 bases and J by 0 bases, with 13 bases left in between. Germline V gene data show CDR1 as MNHNY and CDR2 as SVGAGI (reference sequence). The CDR3 runs 17 residues.

The sample holds a few counts of this clonotype. The J gene is TRBJ1-5, the V gene TRBV20-1; tentative D call: TRBD1 (5 bases). The V end lost 4 bases, the J end lost 4 bases, and 14 bases lay between the germline ends. This CDR3 contains 14 residues. Germline CDR1 reads DFQATT; CDR2 reads SNEGSKA (reference sequence). The CDR3 bases are TGCAGTGCTATACGGGACGGGCAGAATCAGCCCCAGCATTTT. Translated, it gives CSAIRDGQNQPQHF.

A few counts support this clonotype. The rearrangement links TRBV10-1 to TRBJ2-2, with no clear D. The germline V and J ends were trimmed by 5 bases and 4 bases, with 11 bases remaining between them. The CDR3 runs to 14 residues. From germline, CDR1 is WNHNN and CDR2 SYGVQD (reference sequence). Here the CDR3 DNA reads TGCGCCAGCAGTCCCTGGGGAAGCACCGGGGAGCTGTTTTTT. Encoded protein: CASSPWGSTGELFF.

In this sample, this clonotype turned up a few times. This chain links TRBV4-1 with TRBJ2-6; possible D gene TRBD1, 5 bases. In germline, CDR1 is MGHRA, CDR2 YSYEKL. The CDR3 is made up of 16 amino acids. Between the trimmed V and J ends, which lost 0 bases and 2 bases, there was a span of 8 bases. The CDR3 spells CASSQESTAGANVLTF. Here the CDR3 DNA reads TGCGCCAGCAGCCAAGAGTCGACAGCTGGGGCCAACGTCCTGACTTTC.

This clonotype occurred a few times. The chain links TRBV27 to TRBJ1-2, with 7 positions matching TRBD1. CDR1 and CDR2 from the germline V gene are MNHEY and SMNVEV (reference sequence). The CDR3 contains 15 residues. The J segment lost 2 bases and the V segment lost 5 bases, leaving 8 bases of the junction unmatched. The CDR3 protein is CASSAARQGNYGYTF. DNA of the CDR3: TGTGCCAGCAGTGCCGCCCGACAGGGCAACTATGGCTACACCTTC.

This clonotype was seen a handful of times. The chain joins TRBV7-9 to TRBJ1-5; tentatively, D is TRBD1 (6 bases). The germline V and J ends were trimmed by 1 base and 6 bases, with 10 bases remaining between them. Per the germline V gene, CDR1 is SEHNR and CDR2 is FQNEAQ (reference sequence). This CDR3 is built from 14 residues. The CDR3 sequence is CASSLGGGFQPQHF. As DNA, the CDR3 is TGTGCCAGCAGCTTAGGCGGGGGCTTTCAGCCCCAGCATTTT.

This clonotype was detected only a few times. J is TRBJ2-7 and V is TRBV12-3 or TRBV12-4; TRBD1 matches 9 bases. J lost 2 bases, V lost 4 bases, and 21 bases had no gene match. This CDR3 has 20 amino acids. The CDR3 spells CASSSILLSYRDRAAYEQYF. Here the CDR3 DNA reads TGTGCCAGCAGTTCTATCCTTTTATCTTATCGGGACAGGGCCGCCTACGAGCAGTACTTC.

In its sample, this clonotype was seen many times. The CDR3 spells CASSLAGQVKETQYF. The CDR3 region has the DNA TGTGCCAGCAGCTTAGCGGGACAAGTTAAAGAGACCCAGTACTTC. This chain connects TRBV7-9 to TRBJ2-5; a possible D gene is TRBD1 (6 bases). The CDR3 runs 15 residues. Germline CDR1 SEHNR, CDR2 FQNEAQ (reference sequence). The V gene lost 0 bases and the J gene lost 3 bases, with 11 bases spanning the gap.

To note about this clonotype: Since a much larger clone is just one base distant, this may be a read error. CDR3 DNA: TGTACCAGTAGTTTCCAGCGGGGGGGCCGGACAGATACGCAGTATTTT. As protein: CTSSFQRGGRTDTQYF. The chain recombines TRBV19 with TRBJ2-3, with 10 bases lining up with TRBD2. Per the germline V gene, CDR1 is LNHDA and CDR2 is SQIVND (reference sequence). CDR3 length equals 16 residues.

There are many counts of this clonotype. This chain joins TRBV7-8 and TRBJ2-1, with 8 bases lining up with TRBD2. This CDR3 is built from 18 residues. CDR1 and CDR2 from the germline V gene are SGHVS and FQNEAQ. Losses at the gene ends were 5 bases for V and 7 bases for J; bases not matched to a gene: 19. The DNA of the CDR3 is TGTGCCAGCAGCACCGCCCTATCAGCGGGAGAGTCTAGAAATGAGCAGTTCTTC. Translation: CASSTALSAGESRNEQFF.